This T cell receptor (beta chain) is from a study of blood T cell repertoires in COVID-19 (dated by TCRdb to 2020 to 2022). As for the study more broadly: The collaborator samples originated in the United States, Italy and Spain and spanned the acute and convalescent phases of COVID-19. The repertoires were made available in a free public database intended to serve as a resource for research on the immune response to SARS-CoV-2. The material from the prospective study consisted of cDNA or gDNA derived from T cells, B-cell-depleted T cells, or PBMCs. Samples came from the ongoing ImmuneRACE study (first 160 participants) plus 1,254 subjects from 6 global collaborators. The dataset comprised deeply sampled blood TCRbeta repertoires from subjects exposed to, actively infected with, or recovered from COVID-19. A de-identified subject ID, COVID-19 status, age in years and sex were almost always included in the sample metadata. Where HLA class I and class II types were available, the types were taken from metadata supplied by the sample provider, not from assay-based typing. Broader findings and caveats from the paper: How much clinical and demographic metadata was included differed by source and by participant, and the metadata was provided uncurated.

Here V drops 3 bases and J drops 0 bases, and the junction holds 26 bases not matched to any gene. The germline V gene (reference sequence) supplies CDR1 LGHDT and CDR2 YNNKEL. CDR3 length: 24 amino acids, cysteine to phenylalanine. Only the CDR3 region is kept as DNA, spanning 72 bases read in frame from base 1. TCRbeta CDR3 regions were amplified from genomic DNA using the immunoSEQ Assay, a bias-controlled multiplex PCR. The published analysis was carried out like this. The number of nucleated cells in each sample was estimated by amplification of reference gene primers within the assay. Sequence reads were collapsed and filtered to measure the absolute abundance of every unique TCRbeta CDR3 rearrangement. For each sample, productive Simpson clonality was calculated as the square root of Simpson's diversity index over productive rearrangements. TCRdb's version of the immuneACCESS table is confined to in-frame rearrangements and falls short of the full clone set. An unresolved V gene accounts for under half of the shortfall where checked; the remainder is of unknown origin. D and trimming come from the DNA, and the V and J calls and clone size come from that table. This sample holds about 270,000 clones; approximately 86% were observed only once. Together, the top ten hold around 2.4% of the sample.

This clone was found a few times. Its target antigen remains unknown. No quality values exist for individual bases; no much larger clone is one base distant. In the prospective study, participants were about 18 to 100 years old, resided in about two dozen geographic areas of the United States, and were enrolled through a virtual design. In the prospective study, participants were assigned to cohorts based on the clinical history participants reported in a screening survey and a study questionnaire. For ImmuneRACE Cohort 3, a participant was defined as recovered based on two consecutive negative NP/OP PCR tests, clearance by a healthcare professional, or resolution of symptoms. Each participant in the prospective study had whole blood, serum and a nasopharyngeal or oropharyngeal swab collected by mobile phlebotomists. Additional blood draws and questionnaires over an approximately 2-month period could optionally be provided by prospective study participants. Prospective study blood samples were shipped either frozen or at room temperature before DNA extraction.

The sequence derives from a woman in her late teens or twenties who had recovered from COVID-19. The specimen sequenced was PBMCs or T cells enriched from blood (not recorded which). Recombination linked TRBV3-1 (or the pseudogene TRBV3-2) to TRBJ1-5, with 10 bases matching TRBD1. CDR3 sequence: CASSHHPSGDGWGQGPYSNQPQHF. The DNA is TGTGCCAGCAGCCACCACCCGTCGGGGGACGGCTGGGGACAGGGGCCCTATAGCAATCAGCCCCAGCATTTT.